This T cell receptor beta chain was observed in a study of read filtering for tumor transcriptome and immune sequencing. Germline V gene lookup returns CDR1 MNHEY and CDR2 SVGAGI. After removal of 5 bases from V and 4 bases from J, the junction contained 3 bases not matched to a gene. The CDR3 covers 14 residues. This clonotype was counted ten times or more. No antigen is known for it. The library was built from around 0.4 ug RNA with molecular barcoded adaptors for alpha/delta and beta/gamma chains. From the reads, TCRdb called clonotypes with MiXCR, one entry per CDR3 protein. The sample lists 30,000 to 40,000 distinct CDR3 sequences; about 14% were seen once. General study points: Single-read clonotypes: 80% to 90% of IR-seq clonotypes (around 3.5% of reads), about 75% of RNA-seq clonotypes (roughly 45% of reads).

The TCR was taken from a donor aged 40 or over with multiple myeloma. The sequencing input was a population of CD138-negative cells sorted from bone marrow. This chain connects TRBV6-5 to TRBJ1-1; 11 nucleotides line up with TRBD1. Here the CDR3 DNA reads TGTGCCAGCAGTCTAGGACAGGGGGCCACTGAAGCTTTCTTT. This codes for CASSLGQGATEAFF.